This T cell receptor beta chain was sequenced for a study of T cell repertoires in cytomegalovirus infection. This clonotype has at least ten counts. Antigen: not known. CDR1 is SGHDT and CDR2 is YYEEEE in the germline V gene. With 5 bases removed from V and 6 bases from J, the gap between germline ends came to 11 bases. The CDR3 totals 12 residues. TCRdb reprocessed the reads via MiXCR and lists one record per CDR3 protein. Found here are approximately 730,000 distinct CDR3 sequences, about 29% of them singletons; the top ten hold roughly 13%. The material sequenced was cultured CD8+ T cells from PBMCs, taken from culture after CMV antigen stimulation. This rearrangement joins TRBV5-6 to TRBJ1-1, with D unresolved. This TCR was recovered from a human donor in good health (CMV status not recorded). Some clones in this sample may be carry-over from other donors' samples. DNA for the CDR3: TGTGCCAGCAGTCGGGGTGGTGCTGAAGCTTTCTTT. This sequence encodes CASSRGGAEAFF.